This T cell receptor beta chain was retrieved from a study of regulatory T cells in long-lasting Graves disease. Study information: Persistent cases took antithyroid drugs over 5 years and stayed TSH receptor antibody positive. Regarding the study as a whole: Persistent disease showed a preference for TRBV28, TRBJ1-2 and TRBJ2-5.

Assembly of TCR beta libraries relied on iRepertoire HTBI primers together with Arm-PCR of CDR3 regions. TCRdb reprocessed the multiplex PCR reads with MiXCR, giving one entry per CDR3 protein. The sample holds around 500,000 distinct CDR3 sequences, around 21% seen once. Looked up from germline, CDR1 is SGHTA and CDR2 is FQGNSA. Unmatched junction bases numbered 4, after V lost 5 bases and J lost 7 bases. The CDR3 runs 13 residues. The sample's time point: persistent/refractory GD, antithyroid drugs over 5 years with positive TRAb. TCR sequences were obtained from RNA taken from PBMCs. Investigators report Graves' disease was diagnosed under American Thyroid Association guidelines. All patients originated from an endocrinology department located in Xi'an, China. This clonotype appeared many times. Antigen specificity is unknown.

This chain links TRBV7-2 with TRBJ1-2, with 10 bases lining up with TRBD1. The sequencing here drew on peripheral blood mononuclear cells (PBMCs), taken when the disease was refractory, from a patient treated with antithyroid drugs. This sequence was found in a female donor with Graves disease. CDR3 coding DNA: TGTGCCAGCAGCCCCCGGGACAGGGGTGGCTACACCTTC. Translation: CASSPRDRGGYTF.